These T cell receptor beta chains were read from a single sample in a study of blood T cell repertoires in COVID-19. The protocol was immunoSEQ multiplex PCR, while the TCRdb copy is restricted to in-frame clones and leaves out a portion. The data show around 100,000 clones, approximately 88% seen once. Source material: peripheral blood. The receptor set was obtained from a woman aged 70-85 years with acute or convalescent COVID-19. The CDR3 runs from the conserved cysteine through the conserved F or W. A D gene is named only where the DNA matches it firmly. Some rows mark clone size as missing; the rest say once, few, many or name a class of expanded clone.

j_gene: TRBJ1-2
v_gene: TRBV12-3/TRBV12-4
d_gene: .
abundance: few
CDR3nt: TGTGCCAGCACCGGGAGGGGGAACTATGGCTACACCTTC
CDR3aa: CASTGRGNYGYTF

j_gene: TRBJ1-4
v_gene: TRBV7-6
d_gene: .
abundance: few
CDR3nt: TGTGCCAGCAGCTCTGGGCCAGTGGGTGAAAAACTGTTTTTT
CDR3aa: CASSSGPVGEKLFF

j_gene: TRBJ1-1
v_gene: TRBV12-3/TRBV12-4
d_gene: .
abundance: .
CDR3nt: TGTGCCAGCAGTTTAAGGGGGACTGAAGCTTTCTTT
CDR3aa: CASSLRGTEAFF

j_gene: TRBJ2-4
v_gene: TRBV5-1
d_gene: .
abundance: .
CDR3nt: TGCGCCAGCAGCCGCGAGGCCTCTAGCGACATTCAGTACTTC
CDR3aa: CASSREASSDIQYF

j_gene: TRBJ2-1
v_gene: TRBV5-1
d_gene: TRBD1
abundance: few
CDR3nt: TGCGCCAGCAGCTTGGGACAGGGGGCCCAATATGAGCAGTTCTTC
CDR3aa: CASSLGQGAQYEQFF

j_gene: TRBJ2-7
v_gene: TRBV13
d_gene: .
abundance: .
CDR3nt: TGTGCCAGCAGCCAATTTGGACAGCCACCCTACGAGCAGTACTTC
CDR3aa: CASSQFGQPPYEQYF

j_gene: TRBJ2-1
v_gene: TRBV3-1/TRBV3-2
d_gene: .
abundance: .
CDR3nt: TGTGCCAGCAGCCCCCGAAGGTGGCAGGGCGACAATGAGCAGTTCTTC
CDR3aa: CASSPRRWQGDNEQFF

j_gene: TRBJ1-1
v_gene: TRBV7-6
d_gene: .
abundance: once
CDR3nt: TGTGCCAGCAGCTTCGCGGAGGGAGGAGGTGAAGCTTTCTTT
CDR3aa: CASSFAEGGGEAFF

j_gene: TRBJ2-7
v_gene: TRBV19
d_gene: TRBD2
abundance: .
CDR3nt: TGTGCCAGTAGTATATCTCCTACAAGAGCGGGAGGACCCTACGAGCAGTACTTC
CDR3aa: CASSISPTRAGGPYEQYF

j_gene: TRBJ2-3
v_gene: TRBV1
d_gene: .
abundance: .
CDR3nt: TGCACCAGCCCGGGGGGGCTCACAGATACGCAGTATTTT
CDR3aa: CTSPGGLTDTQYF

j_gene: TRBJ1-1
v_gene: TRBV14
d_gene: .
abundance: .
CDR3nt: TGTGCCAGCAGCCAAGATCGGTTCTCGGGGGTCACTGAAGCTTTCTTT
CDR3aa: CASSQDRFSGVTEAFF

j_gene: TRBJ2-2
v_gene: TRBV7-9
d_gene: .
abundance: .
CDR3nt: TGTGCCAGCAGGCGACAAGGCGCCGGGGAGCTGTTTTTT
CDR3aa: CASRRQGAGELFF

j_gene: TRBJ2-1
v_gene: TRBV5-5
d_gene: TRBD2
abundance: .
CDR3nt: TGTGCCAGCAGCCACCCGCCGAGGGCTAGCGGGGGTAGGGATGAGCAGTTCTTC
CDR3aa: CASSHPPRASGGRDEQFF

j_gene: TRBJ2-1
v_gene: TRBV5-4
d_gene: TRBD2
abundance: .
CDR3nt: TGTGCCAGCAGCATAAGCGGGGGTAGATTCAATGAGCAGTTCTTC
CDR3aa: CASSISGGRFNEQFF

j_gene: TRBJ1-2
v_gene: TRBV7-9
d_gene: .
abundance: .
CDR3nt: TGTGCCAGCAGCTTAGCGGAGACAGAGAGACATGGCTACACCTTC
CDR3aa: CASSLAETERHGYTF

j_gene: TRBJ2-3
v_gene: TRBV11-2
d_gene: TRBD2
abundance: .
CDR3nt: TGTGCCAGTAGATTAGCGGGAGGGCCGACAGATACGCAGTATTTT
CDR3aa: CASRLAGGPTDTQYF

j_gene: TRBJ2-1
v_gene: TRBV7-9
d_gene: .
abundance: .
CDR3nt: TGTGCCAGCAGCTTATTTGCAGGGTCGTATGAGCAGTTCTTC
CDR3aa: CASSLFAGSYEQFF

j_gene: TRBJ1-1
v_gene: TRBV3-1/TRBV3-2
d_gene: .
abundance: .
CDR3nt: TGTGCCAGCAGCCAAGGAGGGGGGGCGCGGGGAAACACTGAAGCTTTCTTT
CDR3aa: CASSQGGGARGNTEAFF

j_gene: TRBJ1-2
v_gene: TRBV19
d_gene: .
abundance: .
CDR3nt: TGTGCCAGTAGTCCCCAGGGGCAGTTGAACTATGGCTACACCTTC
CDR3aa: CASSPQGQLNYGYTF

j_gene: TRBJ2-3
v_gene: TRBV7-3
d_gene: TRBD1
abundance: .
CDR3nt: TGTGCCAGCAGCTTATCTGCGACAGGGGGGCCGCCAGATACGCAGTATTTT
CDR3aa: CASSLSATGGPPDTQYF

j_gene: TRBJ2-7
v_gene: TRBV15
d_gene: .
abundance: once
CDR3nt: TGTGCCACCAGCAGAGAACTAGCCTTCGCCTACGAGCAGTACTTC
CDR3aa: CATSRELAFAYEQYF

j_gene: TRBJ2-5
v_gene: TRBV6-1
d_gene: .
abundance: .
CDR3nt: TGTGCCAGCAGTGAGGCAGGGGTGGTGGAGACCCAGTACTTC
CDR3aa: CASSEAGVVETQYF

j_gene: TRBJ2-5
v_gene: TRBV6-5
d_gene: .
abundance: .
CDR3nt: TGTGCCAGCAGTTACTCGGGAAGAGCGGACGAGACCCAGTACTTC
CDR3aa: CASSYSGRADETQYF

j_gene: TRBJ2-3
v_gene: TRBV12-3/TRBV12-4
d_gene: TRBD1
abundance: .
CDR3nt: TGTGCCAGCAGTTTTGAGGACAGGGCGCAGTATTTT
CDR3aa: CASSFEDRAQYF

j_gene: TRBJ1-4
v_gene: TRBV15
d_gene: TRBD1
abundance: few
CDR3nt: TGTGCCACCAGCAGAGATAGGGGGACAGGGGGAGGAAAACTGTTTTTT
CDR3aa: CATSRDRGTGGGKLFF

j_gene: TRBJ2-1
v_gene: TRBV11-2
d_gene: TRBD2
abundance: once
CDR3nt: TGTGCCAGCAGCTTAGATCAGAGTAGCGGGGCCTACGGGGAGCAGTTCTTC
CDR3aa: CASSLDQSSGAYGEQFF

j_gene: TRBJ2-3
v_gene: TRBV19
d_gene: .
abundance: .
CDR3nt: TGTGCCAGTAGTAAAGCCTTCGGGGGTAGAGGCACAGATACGCAGTATTTT
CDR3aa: CASSKAFGGRGTDTQYF